This TCR beta chain is drawn from a study of blood T cell repertoires in COVID-19. This clone was recorded once. As handled by the study authors: Reference gene primer amplification gave estimated nucleated cell counts. The table came from immunoSEQ multiplex PCR; TCRdb's copy has only in-frame clones and leaves some out. D and trimming were read from the DNA, whereas the V and J calls and clone size are those reported in that table. The table has 210,000 or so clones, more than 80% seen once. The sequencing input was peripheral blood. This TCR came from a woman in her 30s with COVID-19, enrolled during active disease.

The CDR3 spells CAWSSGRSYNEQFF. CDR3 sequence (DNA): TGTGCCTGGAGTAGCGGGAGGTCCTACAATGAGCAGTTCTTC. The genes are TRBV30 and TRBJ2-1; the match to TRBD2 covers 9 bases. The CDR3 extends over 14 amino acids. With V trimmed by 2 bases and J by 1 base, 0 bases remained unmatched. From germline, CDR1 is GTSNPN and CDR2 SVGIG (reference sequence). Filled out from reference TRBV30 and TRBJ2-1, the complete variable domain reads SQTIHQWPATLVQPVGSPLSLECTVEGTSNPNLYWYRQAAGRGLQLLFYSVGIGQISSEVPQNLSASRPQDRQFILSSKKLLLSDSGFYLCAWSSGRSYNEQFFGPGTRLTVL.